One and the same sample provided the 28 T cell receptor beta chains below, sequenced in a study of blood T cell repertoires in COVID-19. Libraries were prepared by immunoSEQ multiplex PCR; TCRdb keeps only in-frame clonotypes and omits some of them. Of more than 65,000 clones listed, roughly 89% are singletons. Sequenced input: peripheral blood. The receptors were gathered from a woman older than 75 with active or convalescent COVID-19.

The gene calls are TRBV18 and TRBJ2-3, with D hard to call. Trimming took 3 bases from V and 4 from J, leaving 5 bases between them. This CDR3 is 12 amino acids long. CDR1 is KGHSH and CDR2 is LQKENI in the germline V gene. The chain's CDR3 is CASSPFSDTQYF. The CDR3 DNA is TGTGCCAGCTCACCTTTCTCAGATACGCAGTATTTT.

The chain is built from TRBV28 and TRBJ1-1; possible D gene TRBD1, 6 bases. CDR3 size: 15 residues. Germline loops: CDR1 MDHEN, CDR2 SYDVKM. V shed 5 bases and J shed 1 base, with 14 bases lying between them. The CDR3 DNA sequence: TGTGCCAGCAGTCTGGACAGTGAAACGAACACTGAAGCTTTCTTT. Its translation: CASSLDSETNTEAFF.

The genes are TRBV30 and TRBJ2-2; D is possibly TRBD1 (6 bases). The CDR3 is 14 residues long. Trimming stripped 8 bases from V and 2 bases from J, with 15 bases between. The germline CDR1 and CDR2 sequences are GTSNPN and SVGIG (reference sequence). The CDR3 coding sequence is TGTGCCCGGAACCAGGACAGCAACACCGGGGAGCTGTTTTTT. It yields the protein CARNQDSNTGELFF. The full variable domain, completed using reference TRBV30 and TRBJ2-2, is SQTIHQWPATLVQPVGSPLSLECTVEGTSNPNLYWYRQAAGRGLQLLFYSVGIGQISSEVPQNLSASRPQDRQFILSSKKLLLSDSGFYLCARNQDSNTGELFFGEGSRLTVL.

The chain is built from TRBV4-1 and TRBJ2-1, with 10 bases that match TRBD2. This CDR3 has 16 amino acids. CDR1 and CDR2 (germline): MGHRA, YSYEKL. J was trimmed by 5 bases and V by 8 bases; bases with no gene match: 12. The CDR3 region is CASASHGAGGNNEQFF. CDR3 in DNA: TGCGCCAGCGCGTCCCATGGAGCGGGAGGGAACAATGAGCAGTTCTTC.

The rearrangement uses TRBV21-1 and TRBJ2-3; the table's D call, TRBD2, was not checked against the DNA. TRBV21-1 is tagged as a pseudogene. The CDR3 runs 22 residues. The chain's CDR3 is CASSKLGPGLAGADPSTDTQYF. In DNA form, the CDR3 reads TGTGCCAGCAGCAAACTGGGCCCGGGACTAGCGGGAGCAGACCCTAGCACAGATACGCAGTATTTT.

The V call is TRBV19, the J call TRBJ2-3; 7 bases map to TRBD1. The CDR3 is 14 amino acids. V lost 5 bases to trimming and J lost 2 bases; unmatched junction nucleotides: 4. Per the germline V gene, CDR1 is LNHDA and CDR2 is SQIVND (reference sequence). CDR3 amino acids: CASSVGTATDTQYF. CDR3 nucleotides: TGTGCCAGTAGTGTAGGGACAGCCACAGATACGCAGTATTTT.

This clone was counted a single time. The V and J genes are TRBV5-4 and TRBJ1-5, with 10 bases aligning to TRBD1. CDR1 SGHNT and CDR2 YYREEE come from the germline V gene (reference sequence). The CDR3 extends over 16 amino acids. Trimming took 4 bases from V and 7 from J; bases not matched to a gene: 11. For the CDR3, the DNA is TGTGCCAGCAGCGTCGTTCCCGGGACAGGGGACCAGCCCCAGCATTTT. It encodes CASSVVPGTGDQPQHF.

This chain uses TRBV2 with TRBJ1-1; no firm D call. The CDR3 is 12 residues long. Deletions cut 6 bases from V and 1 base from J, with 6 bases between. Germline loops: CDR1 SNHLY, CDR2 FYNNEI. The CDR3 loop reads CASRGPNTEAFF. In DNA form, the CDR3 reads TGTGCCAGCAGGGGCCCGAACACTGAAGCTTTCTTT.

This clone was detected once. The rearrangement joins TRBV5-5 to TRBJ2-7; TRBD1 matches at 9 bases. CDR3 length equals 17 residues. Germline CDR1 reads SGHKS; CDR2 reads YYEKEE (reference sequence). V lost 0 bases and J lost 2; bases outside the gene matches: 9. In nucleotides, the CDR3 is TGTGCCAGCAGCTTGGTGTCCTCCGGGACAGGGACCTACGAGCAGTACTTC. As protein: CASSLVSSGTGTYEQYF.

The chain employs TRBV30 and TRBJ2-7, with D perhaps TRBD1 (5 bases). Germline loops: CDR1 GTSNPN, CDR2 SVGIG (reference sequence). V shed 0 bases and J shed 4 bases, with 10 bases lying between them. CDR3 size: 13 residues. The chain's CDR3 is CAWSVRGTYEQYF. DNA for the CDR3: TGTGCCTGGAGTGTTAGGGGTACATACGAGCAGTACTTC.

The gene calls are TRBV10-3 and TRBJ2-3; 11 bases agree with TRBD2. The CDR3 consists of 16 residues. Trimming cost V 4 bases and J 5 bases; bases outside gene matches: 8. CDR1 is ENHRY and CDR2 is SYGVKD in the germline V gene. In DNA, the CDR3 is TGTGCCATCAGTGGCCCTAGCGGGGGGCCGGGAGATACGCAGTATTTT. It is translated as CAISGPSGGPGDTQYF.

This rearrangement joins TRBV5-4 to TRBJ2-7; TRBD2 aligns across 7 bases. The CDR3 contains 12 residues. The germline CDR1 and CDR2 sequences are SGHNT and YYREEE (reference sequence). With 2 bases clipped from V and 8 bases from J, the junction kept 4 bases outside the gene matches. CDR3 in amino acids: CASSFGGSKQYF. CDR3 DNA sequence: TGTGCCAGCAGCTTTGGCGGGAGCAAGCAGTACTTC.

The chain uses TRBV7-9 and TRBJ2-7, with TRBD2 identical over 7 bases. Losses at the gene ends were 2 bases for V and 4 bases for J; bases not matched to a gene: 8. The CDR3 extends over 15 amino acids. Germline CDR1 SEHNR, CDR2 FQNEAQ (reference sequence). CDR3 coding DNA: TGTGCCAGCAGCTTACTAGCGGCCACCGCTTACGAGCAGTACTTC. It translates to CASSLLAATAYEQYF. The variable domain in full, with the rest retrieved from reference TRBV7-9 and TRBJ2-7, is DTGVSQNPRHKITKRGQNVTFRCDPISEHNRLYWYRQTLGQGPEFLTYFQNEAQLEKSRLLSDRFSAERPKGSFSTLEIQRTEQGDSAMYLCASSLLAATAYEQYFGPGTRLTVT.

The chain recombines TRBV27 with TRBJ2-1; 7 bases agree with TRBD2. V trimming: 9 bases; J trimming: 8 bases; junction bases outside the gene matches: 7. From germline, CDR1 is MNHEY and CDR2 SMNVEV (reference sequence). The CDR3 loop spans 12 amino acids. The CDR3 region has the DNA TGTGCCAGGGGCAGGACTAGAGATGAGCAGTTCTTC. This gives the protein CARGRTRDEQFF.

The chain is built from TRBV5-8 and TRBJ1-6; D is possibly TRBD1 (5 bases). The V gene lost 4 bases and the J gene lost 3 bases, with 17 bases spanning the gap. The CDR3 runs 17 residues. Germline loops: CDR1 SGHTS, CDR2 YDEGEE. The CDR3 is CASSDVRDRGYNSPLHF. The CDR3 DNA reads as TGTGCCAGCAGCGACGTTAGGGATAGGGGCTATAATTCACCCCTCCACTTT.

The rearrangement joins TRBV6-6 to TRBJ1-6; D gene unclear. Germline CDR1 reads MNHNY; CDR2 reads SVGAGI (reference sequence). V lost 5 bases, J lost 7 bases, and 12 bases lay in between. CDR3 length equals 14 residues. The CDR3 DNA is TGTGCCAGCAGTCCGGAGGGTCCGAATTCACCCCTCCACTTT. Translated, it gives CASSPEGPNSPLHF.

V gene TRBV7-9 combines with J gene TRBJ1-4, with D unclear. The germline V and J ends were trimmed by 5 bases and 8 bases, with 9 bases remaining between them. From germline, CDR1 is SEHNR and CDR2 FQNEAQ (reference sequence). The CDR3 length is 12 residues. The CDR3 loop is CASSVSPEKLFF. For the CDR3, the DNA is TGTGCCAGCAGCGTAAGCCCGGAAAAACTGTTTTTT.

The chain recombines TRBV11-3 with TRBJ2-3; TRBD1 aligns across 11 bases. The CDR3 runs to 16 residues. Germline-derived CDR1 and CDR2 are SGHNT and YENEEA. With V trimmed by 5 bases and J by 3 bases, 7 bases remained unmatched. CDR3 loop: CASSPGQGVGTDTQYF. The CDR3 bases are TGTGCCAGCAGCCCGGGACAGGGGGTAGGGACAGATACGCAGTATTTT.

This clone was seen just once. This rearrangement joins TRBV19 to TRBJ1-1; perhaps TRBD1 as D (6 bases). The germline gives CDR1 LNHDA, CDR2 SQIVND (reference sequence). CDR3 length: 12 amino acids. V was clipped by 6 bases and J by 1 base, with 6 bases between them. The chain's CDR3 is CASRTGNTEAFF. The CDR3 nucleotides read TGTGCCAGTAGGACAGGGAACACTGAAGCTTTCTTT.

This chain joins TRBV2 and TRBJ1-5, with 8 bases that match TRBD1. Germline V lookup: CDR1 SNHLY, CDR2 FYNNEI. The CDR3 has 15 amino acids. Losses at the gene ends were 3 bases for V and 6 bases for J; bases not matched to a gene: 7. CDR3 in amino acids: CASSDQGAWGQPQHF. Written as DNA, the CDR3 is TGTGCCAGCAGTGACCAGGGGGCGTGGGGTCAGCCCCAGCATTTT.

The gene calls are TRBV6-2 or TRBV6-3 and TRBJ1-1, with D possibly TRBD1 on 5 matching bases. The CDR3 consists of 14 residues. Germline V gene data show CDR1 as MNHEY and CDR2 as SVGEGT. The V end lost 7 bases, the J end lost 0 bases, and 12 bases lay between the germline ends. The CDR3 bases are TGTGCCAGCACCCCCGGGGGGGTGAACACTGAAGCTTTCTTT. Its translation is CASTPGGVNTEAFF.

The chain couples TRBV10-3 to TRBJ2-7; 7 bases match TRBD2. J was trimmed by 2 bases and V by 6 bases; bases with no gene match: 7. This CDR3 comprises 14 residues. CDR1 and CDR2 from the germline V gene are ENHRY and SYGVKD. The CDR3 loop is CAIRGAGDPYEQYF. Here the CDR3 DNA reads TGTGCCATCAGAGGCGCGGGGGATCCCTACGAGCAGTACTTC.

With respect to this clone: Germline is not matched at one junction end, which may reflect a read error. This rearrangement joins TRBV7-7 to TRBJ2-2; D gene uncertain. The CDR3 runs to 16 residues. CDR1 SSHAT and CDR2 FNYEAQ come from the germline V gene (reference sequence). The CDR3 spells CASSPSRGLGTGELFF. The CDR3 DNA is TGTGCTAGCAGCCCCTCGCGCGGTCTTGGCACCGGGGAGCTGTTTTTT.

In its sample, this clone was seen once. V is TRBV29-1 and J is TRBJ2-7; 12 bases are a match to TRBD1. From germline, CDR1 is SQVTM and CDR2 ANQGSEA. The CDR3 spans 13 residues. V was pared by 3 bases and J by 6 bases, with 3 bases of the junction left unmatched. The CDR3 protein is CSVERDRGREQYF. The CDR3 nucleotides are TGCAGCGTTGAGCGGGACAGGGGGCGCGAGCAGTACTTC.

The chain has TRBV7-9 and TRBJ2-2; D may be TRBD2 (5 bases). CDR1 and CDR2 from the germline V gene are SEHNR and FQNEAQ (reference sequence). V lost 3 bases, J lost 5 bases, and 7 bases lay in between. The CDR3 runs 13 residues. CDR3 DNA: TGTGCCAGCAGCTTGAGGGAAACCGGGGAGCTGTTTTTT. It codes for CASSLRETGELFF.

This rearrangement joins TRBV5-1 to TRBJ1-2; D is undetermined. V dropped 0 bases and J dropped 0 bases, with 6 bases sitting between them. The CDR3 sequence is 14 residues long. The germline CDR1 and CDR2 sequences are SGHRS and YFSETQ. In DNA, the CDR3 is TGCGCCAGCAGCTTGGCCACTCCTAACTATGGCTACACCTTC. This translates into CASSLATPNYGYTF.

The V gene is TRBV10-3, the J gene TRBJ1-5; 10 bases match TRBD1. The V gene end was trimmed by 11 bases and the J gene end by 5 bases; junction bases not matched to a gene: 3. The CDR3 totals 12 residues. Germline loops: CDR1 ENHRY, CDR2 SYGVKD. The CDR3 DNA follows: TGTGCCTCCGGGACAGGGGATCAGCCCCAGCATTTT. It is translated as CASGTGDQPQHF.

The chain combines TRBV3-1 (or the pseudogene TRBV3-2) with TRBJ2-7, with TRBD1 as a possible D gene (6 bases). Trimming removed 2 bases from V and 5 bases from J, with 25 bases in between. CDR1 and CDR2 (germline): LGHDT, YNNKEL (reference sequence). The CDR3 contains 18 residues. This CDR3 reads CASSQKGVSASYIHEQYF. The CDR3 DNA sequence: TGTGCCAGCAGCCAAAAGGGGGTCAGCGCTAGCTATATTCACGAGCAGTACTTC.